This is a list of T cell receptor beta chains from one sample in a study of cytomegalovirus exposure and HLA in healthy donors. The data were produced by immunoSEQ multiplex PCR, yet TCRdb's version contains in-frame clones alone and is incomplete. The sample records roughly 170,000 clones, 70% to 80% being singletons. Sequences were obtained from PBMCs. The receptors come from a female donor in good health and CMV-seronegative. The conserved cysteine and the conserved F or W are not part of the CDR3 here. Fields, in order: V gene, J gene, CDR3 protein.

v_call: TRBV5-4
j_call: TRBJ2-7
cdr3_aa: ASSLDRFSYEQY

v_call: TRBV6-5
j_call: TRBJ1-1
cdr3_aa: ASSYGGNTEAF

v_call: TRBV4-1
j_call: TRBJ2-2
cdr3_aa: ASSQDLAGELF

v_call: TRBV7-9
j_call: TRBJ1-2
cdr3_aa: ASSSGQNYGYT

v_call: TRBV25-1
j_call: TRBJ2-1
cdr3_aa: ASTRANNEQF

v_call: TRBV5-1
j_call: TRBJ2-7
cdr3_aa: ASSPNVRDRPQLEY

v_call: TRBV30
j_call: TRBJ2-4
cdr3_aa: AWSVPGGSQY

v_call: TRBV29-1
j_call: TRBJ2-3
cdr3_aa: SVQGLDSDFFTDTQY

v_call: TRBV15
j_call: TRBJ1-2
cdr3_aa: ATSRDRGLDGYT

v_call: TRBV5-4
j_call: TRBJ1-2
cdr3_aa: ASSPGSDGVYGYT

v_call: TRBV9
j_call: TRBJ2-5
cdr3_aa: ASSVGGSQETQY

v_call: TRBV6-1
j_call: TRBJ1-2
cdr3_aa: ASSVGSLYGYT

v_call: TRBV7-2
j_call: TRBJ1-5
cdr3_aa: ASSLAPGRDQPQH

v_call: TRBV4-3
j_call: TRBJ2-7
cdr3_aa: ASSQDWDIPYEQY

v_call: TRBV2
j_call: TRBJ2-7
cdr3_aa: ASRPQVIGSYEQY

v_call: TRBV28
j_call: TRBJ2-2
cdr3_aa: ASSLEGEGRGISGGELF

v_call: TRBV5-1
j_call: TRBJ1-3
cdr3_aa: ASSLTVSGNTIY

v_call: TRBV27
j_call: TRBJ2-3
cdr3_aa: ASRGGRAYTDTQY

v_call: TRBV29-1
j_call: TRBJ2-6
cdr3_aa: SVHRAGANGLT

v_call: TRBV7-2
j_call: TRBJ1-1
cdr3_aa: ASSPDTTGGTEAF

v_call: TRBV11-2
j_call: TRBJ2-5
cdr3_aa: ASSFGAGGRETQY

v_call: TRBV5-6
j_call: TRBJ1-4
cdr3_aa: ASSFATNEKLF

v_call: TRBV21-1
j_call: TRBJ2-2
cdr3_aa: ASSKATGSGELF

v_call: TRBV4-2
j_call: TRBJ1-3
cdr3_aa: ASTPTTGASLSGNTIY

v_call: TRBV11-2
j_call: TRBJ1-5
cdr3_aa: ASSLNSFNQPQH

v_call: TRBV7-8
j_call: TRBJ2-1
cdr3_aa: ASSLQGLAGYNEQF

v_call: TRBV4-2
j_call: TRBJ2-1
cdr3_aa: ASSQVTGERGGEQF

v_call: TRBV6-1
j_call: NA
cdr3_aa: AVNPPLGGSYEQY

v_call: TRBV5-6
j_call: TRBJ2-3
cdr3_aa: ASSSRGDTQY

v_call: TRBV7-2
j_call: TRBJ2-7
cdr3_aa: ASSPAAESEQY

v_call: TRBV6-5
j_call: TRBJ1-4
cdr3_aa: ASSWTARNEKLF

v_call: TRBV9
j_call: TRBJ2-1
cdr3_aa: ASSARLAGEGEQF

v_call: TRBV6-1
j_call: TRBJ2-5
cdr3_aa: ASSERGRGQRQETQY

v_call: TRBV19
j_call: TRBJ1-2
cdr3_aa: ASSISTGGYGYT

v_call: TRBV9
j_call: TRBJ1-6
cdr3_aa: ASSAPGELGSPLH

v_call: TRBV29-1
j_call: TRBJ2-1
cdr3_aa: SVANRGLNEQF

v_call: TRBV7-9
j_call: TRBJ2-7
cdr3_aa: ASSFHGTSDGEQY

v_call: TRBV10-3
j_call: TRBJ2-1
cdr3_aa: AISEIASGSSPYNEQF

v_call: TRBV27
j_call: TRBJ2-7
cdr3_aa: ASSLVVAGEQY

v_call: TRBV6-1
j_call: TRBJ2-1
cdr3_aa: ASSERTSGQQF

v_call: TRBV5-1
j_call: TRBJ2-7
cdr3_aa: ASSPGTGITYEQY

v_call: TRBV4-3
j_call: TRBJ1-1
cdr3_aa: ASSQDLRGTRRTEAF

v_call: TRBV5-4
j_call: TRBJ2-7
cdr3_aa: ASSLELAGYEQY

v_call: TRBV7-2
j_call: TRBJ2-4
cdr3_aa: ASSLADRLFVKNSQY